What follows are 31 T cell receptor beta chains derived from one specimen sequenced in a study of PD-L1 blockade in urothelial cancer. Sequencing was performed with immunoSEQ multiplex PCR; in TCRdb, only in-frame clones are kept and a portion is missing. The data hold 17,000 or so clones, with 87% observed a single time. Material: PBMCs, obtained around atezolizumab (anti-PD-L1) treatment. Receptors were obtained from a man between 50 and 59 years old with urothelial cancer.

This rearrangement joins TRBV2 to TRBJ2-5, with TRBD2 matching 13 bases. With the DNA end fitting TRBJ2-7 better, the J assignment may be wrong. Germline lookup yields CDR1 SNHLY and CDR2 FYNNEI. The CDR3 is 15 residues long. The CDR3 DNA follows: TGTGCCAGCAGTGAGTGGACTAGCGGGGGCTACGAGCAGTACTTC. Amino acids: CASSEWTSGGYEQYF.

The gene calls are TRBV7-6 and TRBJ2-1; 7 bases fit TRBD2. The V gene end was trimmed by 3 bases and the J gene end by 8 bases; junction bases not matched to a gene: 16. Germline CDR1 is SGHVS and CDR2 is FNYEAQ. The CDR3 consists of 17 residues. CDR3 region: CASSFGLRGGSSHEQFF. The CDR3 nucleotides read TGTGCCAGCAGCTTTGGCCTCCGGGGCGGGAGTTCCCATGAGCAGTTCTTC.

The chain couples TRBV19 to TRBJ1-4; D gene uncertain. The CDR3 loop spans 15 amino acids. The V end was cut by 3 bases, the J end by 4 bases, with 12 bases between. Germline-derived CDR1 and CDR2 are LNHDA and SQIVND (reference sequence). CDR3 residues: CASSISGRINEKLFF. CDR3 coding DNA: TGTGCCAGTAGTATTAGCGGCCGGATTAATGAAAAACTGTTTTTT.

The chain combines TRBV7-9 with TRBJ2-2; D gene ambiguous. Germline CDR1 is SEHNR and CDR2 is FQNEAQ (reference sequence). The V gene lost 5 bases and the J gene lost 6 bases, with 4 bases spanning the gap. The CDR3 is made up of 11 amino acids. CDR3 sequence reads: CASSLSGELFF. The CDR3 DNA sequence: TGTGCCAGCAGCCTCTCCGGGGAGCTGTTTTTT.

V usage is TRBV5-1 and J usage is TRBJ2-7; 7 bases line up with TRBD2. The V gene end was trimmed by 2 bases and the J gene end by 7 bases; junction bases not matched to a gene: 15. In germline, CDR1 is SGHRS, CDR2 YFSETQ. The length of the CDR3 is 16 residues. CDR3 region: CASSFQDGRITREQYF. The CDR3 coding sequence is TGCGCCAGCAGCTTCCAGGACGGGAGGATCACCAGGGAGCAGTACTTC.

The chain has TRBV27 and TRBJ2-1; TRBD2 matches 11 bases. The CDR3 spans 15 residues. CDR1 is MNHEY and CDR2 is SMNVEV in the germline V gene (reference sequence). J lost 6 bases, V lost 5 bases, and 6 bases had no gene match. The CDR3: CASSQTSGGGNEQFF. The CDR3 nucleotides are TGTGCCAGCAGTCAAACTAGCGGGGGTGGCAATGAGCAGTTCTTC.

This chain joins TRBV27 and TRBJ2-1, with D possibly being TRBD2 (5 bases). Between the trimmed V and J ends, which lost 2 bases and 11 bases, there was a span of 19 bases. The germline V gene encodes CDR1 MNHEY and CDR2 SMNVEV (reference sequence). This CDR3 is built from 15 residues. Here the CDR3 reads CASSLPGIREQQQFF. CDR3 bases: TGTGCCAGCAGTTTACCGGGAATCAGAGAGCAGCAGCAGTTCTTC.

The chain couples TRBV7-8 to TRBJ1-5; D possibly corresponds to TRBD1 (6 bases). The CDR3 covers 15 residues. V was cut by 3 bases and J by 0 bases, with 9 bases left in between. Germline CDR1 and CDR2: SGHVS and FQNEAQ. The CDR3 reads CASSLYRDSNQPQHF. The CDR3 nucleotides are TGTGCCAGCAGCTTGTACAGGGATAGCAATCAGCCCCAGCATTTT.

The chain uses TRBV6-6 and TRBJ2-7; no reliable D call. V lost 0 bases and J lost 1, with 10 bases in between. Germline V CDR1 and CDR2: MNHNY, SVGAGI (reference sequence). The CDR3 totals 15 residues. The CDR3 DNA is TGTGCCAGCAGTTACTCGACGACGACATCCTACGAGCAGTACTTC. Translating gives CASSYSTTTSYEQYF.

The rearrangement joins TRBV15 to TRBJ2-3; 8 bases fit TRBD1. CDR1 LNHNV and CDR2 YYDKDF come from the germline V gene (reference sequence). V lost 1 base to trimming and J lost 3 bases; unmatched junction nucleotides: 6. This CDR3 contains 16 residues. DNA for the CDR3: TGTGCCACCAGCAGAGGGACAGGGAGTATGACAGATACGCAGTATTTT. Protein sequence: CATSRGTGSMTDTQYF.

This clone has a single count. This chain uses TRBV4-2 with TRBJ2-1, with 11 bases matching TRBD2. Germline-derived CDR1 and CDR2 are LGHNA and YNFKEQ. The CDR3 is 18 amino acids. V lost 2 bases to trimming and J lost 7 bases; unmatched junction nucleotides: 13. The CDR3 bases are TGTGCCAGCAGCCAATTCGCTAGCGGGGGGACCTTACGTAATGAGCAGTTCTTC. Amino acid sequence: CASSQFASGGTLRNEQFF.

The chain recombines TRBV4-1 with TRBJ2-1, with TRBD2 identical over 8 bases. Germline CDR1 MGHRA, CDR2 YSYEKL. The CDR3 totals 16 residues. Losses at the gene ends were 0 bases for V and 5 bases for J; bases not matched to a gene: 6. CDR3 in DNA: TGCGCCAGCAGCCAAGAAGTGGTAGCGGGGAACAATGAGCAGTTCTTC. It yields the protein CASSQEVVAGNNEQFF.

This rearrangement joins TRBV10-3 to TRBJ1-4; D is undetermined. Germline CDR1 and CDR2: ENHRY and SYGVKD. The CDR3 consists of 13 residues. V was clipped by 7 bases and J by 0 bases, with 6 bases between them. CDR3 protein: CAIKAATNEKLFF. The CDR3 nucleotides are TGTGCCATCAAAGCGGCAACTAATGAAAAACTGTTTTTT.

This chain links TRBV11-2 with TRBJ1-5; D unresolved. CDR1 and CDR2 from the germline V gene are SGHAT and FQNNGV. The CDR3 runs 16 residues. Trimming shortened V by 4 bases and J by 1 base, and 14 bases separated the two germline ends. CDR3 sequence reads: CASSWGAGRSNQPQHF. DNA of the CDR3: TGTGCCAGCAGCTGGGGAGCGGGGAGAAGCAATCAGCCCCAGCATTTT.

The chain carries TRBV6-4 and TRBJ2-1; 10 positions agree with TRBD2. Per the germline V gene, CDR1 is MRHNA and CDR2 is SNTAGT. The CDR3 is 15 residues long. V shed 4 bases, J shed 5 bases, and the junction held 5 bases outside the gene matches. CDR3 nucleotide sequence: TGTGCCAGCAGTGGAACTAGCGGGGCTAACAATGAGCAGTTCTTC. Its translation is CASSGTSGANNEQFF.

This clone was detected only once. The V gene is TRBV2, the J gene TRBJ2-2, with 7 nucleotides matching TRBD1. This CDR3 has 13 amino acids. The V and J ends lost 3 bases and 5 bases, in that order; junction bases with no gene match: 0. Germline CDR1 SNHLY, CDR2 FYNNEI. The CDR3 is CASSDRGTGELFF. CDR3 coding DNA: TGTGCCAGCAGTGACAGGGGGACCGGGGAGCTGTTTTTT.

The chain joins TRBV27 to TRBJ2-7, with D possibly being TRBD2 (5 bases). Per the germline V gene, CDR1 is MNHEY and CDR2 is SMNVEV (reference sequence). The CDR3 is 13 amino acids. The V end was cut by 5 bases, the J end by 6 bases, with 14 bases between. For the CDR3, the DNA is TGTGCCAGCAGTCCAGGACTGGGGTTCGAGCAGTACTTC. Translating it yields CASSPGLGFEQYF.

The chain couples TRBV30 to TRBJ2-2; TRBD2 matches 10 bases. The CDR3 contains 14 residues. The germline V gene encodes CDR1 GTSNPN and CDR2 SVGIG (reference sequence). Trimming took 5 bases from V and 4 from J; bases not matched to a gene: 4. The CDR3 protein is CAWGIAGGTGELFF. The CDR3 coding sequence is TGTGCCTGGGGGATAGCGGGAGGCACCGGGGAGCTGTTTTTT.

This chain uses TRBV10-3 with TRBJ2-1, with a weak D call TRBD2 (6 bases). The V and J ends lost 7 bases and 0 bases respectively, with 16 bases between them. Per germline, CDR1 ENHRY and CDR2 SYGVKD. CDR3 length: 16 amino acids. The CDR3 DNA follows: TGTGCCATCACGCCCCGGACTACGAGCTCCTACAATGAGCAGTTCTTC. Translating gives CAITPRTTSSYNEQFF.

V and J are TRBV5-8 and TRBJ2-3; weak D call: TRBD1 (5 bases). CDR1 and CDR2 from the germline V gene are SGHTS and YDEGEE. Trimming shortened V by 3 bases and J by 1 base, and 9 bases separated the two germline ends. The CDR3 has 14 amino acids. CDR3 sequence: CASSSDSGTDTQYF. CDR3 coding DNA: TGTGCCAGCAGCTCCGACAGCGGCACAGATACGCAGTATTTT.

The chain uses TRBV28 and TRBJ2-1; 8 bases map to TRBD2. With V trimmed by 6 bases and J by 7 bases, 5 bases remained unmatched. The CDR3 extends over 13 amino acids. Germline assignment: CDR1 MDHEN and CDR2 SYDVKM. The CDR3 loop reads CASSPGTRNEQFF. CDR3 coding DNA: TGTGCCAGCAGCCCCGGGACTAGAAATGAGCAGTTCTTC.

The CDR3 bases are TGTGCCAGCAGCTCAACGTGGACCAGGGGTAGAAGGGAGCTGTTTTTT. Amino acids: CASSSTWTRGRRELFF. The V and J genes are TRBV7-2 and TRBJ2-2, with D perhaps matching TRBD1 (6 bases). Germline-derived CDR1 and CDR2 are SGHTA and FQGNSA. The V and J ends lost 4 bases and 9 bases respectively, with 21 bases between them. This CDR3 spans 16 amino acids. Using reference TRBV7-2 and TRBJ2-2 for the parts outside the CDR3, the full variable domain is GAGVSQSPSNKVTEKGKDVELRCDPISGHTALYWYRQSLGQGLEFLIYFQGNSAPDKSGLPSDRFSAERTGGSVSTLTIQRTQQEDSAVYLCASSSTWTRGRRELFFGEGSRLTVL.

This clone is a singleton in its sample. CDR3 residues: CASSFRGRSSGNTIYF. The CDR3 nucleotides read TGTGCCAGCAGCTTCAGGGGGCGTAGCTCTGGAAACACCATATATTTT. V and J are TRBV5-6 and TRBJ1-3, with 8 bases matching TRBD1. The germline V gene encodes CDR1 SGHDT and CDR2 YYEEEE. The CDR3 runs 16 residues. V shed 2 bases and J 0 bases; nucleotides not matched to a gene: 4.

V and J are TRBV28 and TRBJ2-5; D remains unclear. Trimming shortened V by 2 bases and J by 5 bases, and 12 bases separated the two germline ends. CDR3 length equals 14 residues. Germline loops: CDR1 MDHEN, CDR2 SYDVKM. This chain's CDR3 is CASSLTRPGETQYF. For the CDR3, the DNA is TGTGCCAGCAGTTTAACGCGACCCGGGGAGACCCAGTACTTC.

This chain joins TRBV5-5 and TRBJ2-3; 10 bases are shared with TRBD2. Germline lookup yields CDR1 SGHKS and CDR2 YYEKEE (reference sequence). J lost 3 bases, V lost 6 bases, and 7 bases had no gene match. This CDR3 region has 15 residues. Here the CDR3 reads CASNLGLAVTDTQYF. DNA of the CDR3: TGTGCCAGCAATTTAGGACTAGCGGTAACAGATACGCAGTATTTT.

This chain uses TRBV28 with TRBJ2-5; weak D call: TRBD1 (5 bases). The germline CDR1 and CDR2 sequences are MDHEN and SYDVKM. There are 15 residues in the CDR3. V shed 7 bases and J shed 1 base, with 16 bases lying between them. CDR3 DNA sequence: TGTGCCAGCACCACAGGCAGGTCAGGCCAAGAGACCCAGTACTTC. Translated, it gives CASTTGRSGQETQYF.

V gene TRBV5-4 combines with J gene TRBJ2-7; D is possibly TRBD1 (6 bases). The CDR3 covers 14 residues. V was pared by 1 base and J by 3 bases, with 11 bases between. CDR1 and CDR2 (germline): SGHNT, YYREEE (reference sequence). Written as DNA, the CDR3 is TGTGCCAGCAGCTTGACAGGGAGTAGCTACGAGCAGTACTTC. Its protein is CASSLTGSSYEQYF.

The chain joins TRBV10-2 to TRBJ1-4; the D gene is possibly TRBD1 (6 bases). Deletions cut 6 bases from V and 0 bases from J, with 20 bases between. The CDR3 sequence is 18 residues long. The germline V gene encodes CDR1 WSHSY and CDR2 SAAADI. In nucleotides, the CDR3 is TGCGCCAGCAGCGAACTTAAATGGACAGACCCAACTAATGAAAAACTGTTTTTT. Translating gives CASSELKWTDPTNEKLFF.

The chain couples TRBV7-6 to TRBJ2-7; D call uncertain. V shed 5 bases and J shed 4 bases, with 15 bases lying between them. The CDR3 length is 14 residues. Germline V gene lookup returns CDR1 SGHVS and CDR2 FNYEAQ. The CDR3 region is CASSPRPTQYEQYF. The DNA for the CDR3 is TGTGCCAGCAGCCCCCGCCCTACACAGTACGAGCAGTACTTC.

CDR3 protein: CATSTGSSYEQYF. CDR3 DNA: TGTGCCACCTCGACAGGGAGCTCCTACGAGCAGTACTTC. The V call is TRBV19, the J call TRBJ2-7, with 7 positions matching TRBD1. Losses at the gene ends were 10 bases for V and 0 bases for J; bases not matched to a gene: 6. CDR3 size: 13 residues. Germline CDR1 and CDR2: LNHDA and SQIVND (reference sequence).

This clone was detected only once. The chain carries TRBV29-1 and TRBJ1-2; 10 nucleotides match TRBD1. The junction had 6 bases not matched to a gene; V was cut back by 3 bases and J by 8 bases. The CDR3 loop spans 13 amino acids. Germline V gene data show CDR1 as SQVTM and CDR2 as ANQGSEA. The CDR3 DNA reads as TGCAGCGTTGACAGACAGGGGGCGGGGGGCTACACCTTC. It specifies CSVDRQGAGGYTF.